Sequencing of this TCR beta chain was carried out in a study of Ad26.COV2.S vaccination and SARS-CoV-2 variants. Treatment of the sample: around 19 received Ad26.COV2.S at low or high dose, single or two shots; about five received placebo; per-sample allocation not given. Collection of samples fell on day 63 after the first vaccine or placebo injection. Using immunoSEQ multiplex PCR, the repertoire was profiled, and TCRdb retains in-frame clones only, with some absent. Of a few hundred thousand clones listed, around four fifths are singletons. The V end lost 2 bases, the J end lost 1 base, and 13 bases lay between the germline ends. This CDR3 contains 15 residues. Germline loops: CDR1 SGDLS, CDR2 YYNGEE.

This TCR derives from a person between 18 and 59 years old who received the Ad26.COV2.S COVID-19 vaccine or a placebo. The sequences come from peripheral blood, collected in a trial of Ad26.COV2.S vaccine versus placebo. V gene TRBV9 combines with J gene TRBJ2-7, with a weak D call TRBD1 (6 bases). The CDR3 loop reads CASSVRSDSSYEQYF. CDR3 DNA: TGTGCCAGCAGCGTGCGTTCGGACAGTTCCTACGAGCAGTACTTC.